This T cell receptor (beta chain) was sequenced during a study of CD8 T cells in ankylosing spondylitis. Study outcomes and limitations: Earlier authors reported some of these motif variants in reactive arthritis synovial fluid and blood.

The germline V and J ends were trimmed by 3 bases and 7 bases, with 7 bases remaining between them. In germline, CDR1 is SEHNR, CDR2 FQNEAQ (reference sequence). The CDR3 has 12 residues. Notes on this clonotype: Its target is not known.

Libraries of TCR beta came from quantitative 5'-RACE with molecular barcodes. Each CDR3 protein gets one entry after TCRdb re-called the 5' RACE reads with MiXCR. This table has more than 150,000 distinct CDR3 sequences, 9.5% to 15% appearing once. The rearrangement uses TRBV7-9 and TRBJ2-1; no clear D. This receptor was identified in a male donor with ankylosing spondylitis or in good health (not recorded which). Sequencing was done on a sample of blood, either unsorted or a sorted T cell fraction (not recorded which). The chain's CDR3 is CASSFERNEQFF. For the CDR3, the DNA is TGTGCCAGCAGCTTCGAACGGAATGAGCAGTTCTTC.